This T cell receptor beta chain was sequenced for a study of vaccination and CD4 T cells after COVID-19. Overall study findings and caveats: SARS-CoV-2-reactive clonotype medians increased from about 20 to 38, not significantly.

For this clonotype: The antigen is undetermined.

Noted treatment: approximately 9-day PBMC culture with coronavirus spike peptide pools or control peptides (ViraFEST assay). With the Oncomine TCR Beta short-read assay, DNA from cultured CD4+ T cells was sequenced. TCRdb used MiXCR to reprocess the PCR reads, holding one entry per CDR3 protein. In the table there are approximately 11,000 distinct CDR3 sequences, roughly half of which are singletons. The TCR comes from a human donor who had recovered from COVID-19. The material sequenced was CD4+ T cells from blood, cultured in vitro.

The CDR3 DNA is TGTGCCAGTAGTATGAGACAGGGGGAAGATCAGCCCCAGCATTTT. Protein product: CASSMRQGEDQPQHF. The chain employs TRBV19 and TRBJ1-5; 9 nucleotides align to TRBD1. Germline lookup yields CDR1 LNHDA and CDR2 SQIVND (reference sequence). V was clipped by 3 bases and J by 5 bases; unmatched bases: 5. This CDR3 region has 15 residues. Variable domain in full (rest from reference TRBV19 and TRBJ1-5): DGGITQSPKYLFRKEGQNVTLSCEQNLNHDAMYWYRQDPGQGLRLIYYSQIVNDFQKGDIAEGYSVSREKKESFPLTVTSAQKNPTAFYLCASSMRQGEDQPQHFGDGTRLSIL.